This entry features one TCR beta chain sequence. The sample belongs to a study of shared clonotypes between healthy human individuals. Some clones are missing from TCRdb's copy, which holds only in-frame ones; the method was immunoSEQ multiplex PCR. The sample carries 90,000 to 120,000 clones, roughly 70% recorded once. Donors had no recently reported acute infections or vaccinations and were HIV-negative. Germline V gives CDR1 SNHLY, CDR2 FYNNEI. The V end was cut by 11 bases, the J end by 8 bases, with 19 bases between. The CDR3 covers 13 residues. Sample: memory CD8+ T cells sorted from blood. Subset: CD45RO+ cells pooled with CCR7-negative TemRA cells. The receptor's source is a woman aged 25 to 45 in good health. The rearrangement links TRBV2 to TRBJ2-1; TRBD2 might be the D (6 bases). The CDR3 DNA reads TGTGCCGACTCGGGACTGTCTAAGGATGAGCAGTTCTTC. It is translated as CADSGLSKDEQFF.